This T cell receptor beta chain was sequenced in a study of T cell repertoires in cytomegalovirus infection. TCRdb reanalysed the reads using MiXCR and keeps one entry per CDR3 protein. Among about 920,000 distinct CDR3 sequences listed, about a third were seen once. Germline CDR1 reads DFQATT; CDR2 reads SNEGSKA (reference sequence). The CDR3 sequence is 13 residues long. After removal of 3 bases from V and 4 bases from J, the junction contained 5 bases not matched to a gene. As to this clonotype: No antigen is known for it.

The TCR sequence derives from a human donor in good health (CMV status not recorded). Some clones in this sample may be carry-over from other donors' samples. This chain uses TRBV20-1 with TRBJ2-7; TRBD1 matches at 8 bases. The sequences come from cultured CD8+ T cells from PBMCs, collected from culture after CMV antigen stimulation. The chain's CDR3 is CSARETGEYEQYF. The CDR3 DNA reads as TGCAGTGCTAGGGAGACAGGGGAATACGAGCAGTACTTC.